This passage covers 25 T cell receptor beta chains from one sample sequenced in a study of shared clonotypes between healthy human individuals. CD45RO-negative CD8 cells positively selected for CCR7 made up the naive population, which excluded terminally differentiated effector memory CD45RA+ cells. Here immunoSEQ multiplex PCR was the method, and the copy in TCRdb shows in-frame clones only, minus some. The table lists 630,000 or so clones, roughly 98% of them singletons, with 0.3% in the top ten. The specimen sequenced was naive CD8+ T cells sorted from blood. These receptors were collected from a man aged 25-45 years in good health.

The J gene is TRBJ1-3, the V gene TRBV10-3; D is undetermined. Looked up from germline, CDR1 is ENHRY and CDR2 is SYGVKD. CDR3 length equals 12 residues. V dropped 7 bases and J dropped 0 bases, with 4 bases sitting between them. The CDR3 is CAITGSGNTIYF. CDR3 coding DNA: TGTGCCATCACGGGCTCTGGAAACACCATATATTTT.

The genes are TRBV4-1 and TRBJ2-5, with a possible D match to TRBD2 (6 bases). V lost 1 base and J lost 4, with 10 bases in between. CDR3 length equals 14 residues. CDR1 is MGHRA, CDR2 YSYEKL, per germline. CDR3 amino acids: CASSQATSRETQYF. DNA for the CDR3: TGCGCCAGCAGCCAAGCGACTAGTCGAGAGACCCAGTACTTC.

The V gene is TRBV7-7, the J gene TRBJ2-1; 14 bases line up with TRBD2. V lost 2 bases, J lost 8 bases, and 8 bases stayed unmatched. Germline CDR1 and CDR2: SSHAT and FNYEAQ (reference sequence). There are 17 residues in the CDR3. The DNA of the CDR3 is TGTGCCAGCAGCTTACTAGTAGGGACTAGCGGGAGTGATGAGCAGTTCTTC. Translating it yields CASSLLVGTSGSDEQFF.

This clone was observed once. The chain uses TRBV7-8 and TRBJ2-7; D perhaps matches TRBD1 (5 bases). The CDR3 totals 13 residues. V was cut by 3 bases and J by 5 bases, with 11 bases left in between. CDR1 and CDR2 (germline): SGHVS, FQNEAQ. CDR3 sequence reads: CASSFLQDDEQYF. CDR3 sequence (DNA): TGTGCCAGCAGCTTTTTACAGGACGACGAGCAGTACTTC. Using reference TRBV7-8 and TRBJ2-7 for the parts outside the CDR3, the full variable domain is GAGVSQSPRYKVAKRGQDVALRCDPISGHVSLFWYQQALGQGPEFLTYFQNEAQLDKSGLPSDRFFAERPEGSVSTLKIQRTQQEDSAVYLCASSFLQDDEQYFGPGTRLTVT.

V gene TRBV29-1 combines with J gene TRBJ2-3; D ambiguous. This CDR3 is 14 amino acids long. From germline, CDR1 is SQVTM and CDR2 ANQGSEA. V lost 1 base to trimming and J lost 0 bases, with 8 bases between them. CDR3 in DNA: TGCAGCGTTGAAGTCGTTACTAGCACAGATACGCAGTATTTT. This encodes CSVEVVTSTDTQYF.

This sequence joins TRBV7-6 and TRBJ2-7, with 8 nucleotides matching TRBD2. Per germline, CDR1 SGHVS and CDR2 FNYEAQ. This CDR3 has 15 residues. The junction had 7 bases not matched to a gene; V was cut back by 3 bases and J by 3 bases. The CDR3 loop reads CASSFTSGEFYEQYF. CDR3 bases: TGTGCCAGCAGCTTTACTAGCGGAGAATTCTACGAGCAGTACTTC.

V gene TRBV30 combines with J gene TRBJ2-1; 14 bases are shared with TRBD2. This CDR3 contains 16 residues. With V trimmed by 5 bases and J by 0 bases, 3 bases remained unmatched. The germline V gene encodes CDR1 GTSNPN and CDR2 SVGIG (reference sequence). The CDR3 here is CAWGGLAGDSYNEQFF. CDR3 nucleotide sequence: TGTGCCTGGGGGGGACTAGCGGGAGACTCCTACAATGAGCAGTTCTTC. Filled out from reference TRBV30 and TRBJ2-1, the complete variable domain reads SQTIHQWPATLVQPVGSPLSLECTVEGTSNPNLYWYRQAAGRGLQLLFYSVGIGQISSEVPQNLSASRPQDRQFILSSKKLLLSDSGFYLCAWGGLAGDSYNEQFFGPGTRLTVL.

The chain uses TRBV21-1 and TRBJ1-1. TRBV21-1 is labeled a pseudogene. This CDR3 has 15 amino acids. CDR3 bases: TGTGCCAGCAGCCCTAAGGAAAGGTCGAACACTGAAGCTTTCTTT. This translates into CASSPKERSNTEAFF.

The J gene is TRBJ2-7, the V gene TRBV2, with unresolved D. The CDR3 loop spans 15 amino acids. Germline V gene lookup returns CDR1 SNHLY and CDR2 FYNNEI. V gave up 8 bases and J gave up 0 bases, with 17 bases separating them. The CDR3 nucleotides read TGTGCCAGCGAGCGATCTACGGAAGTCTCCTACGAGCAGTACTTC. Translation: CASERSTEVSYEQYF.

The chain employs TRBV14 and TRBJ2-7; D call uncertain. Germline loops: CDR1 SGHDN, CDR2 FVKESK. The CDR3 sequence is 15 residues long. The ends were cut back, 4 bases at V and 0 bases at J, with 13 bases in the middle. The CDR3 protein is CASSLSGPPSYEQYF. In nucleotides, the CDR3 is TGTGCCAGCAGCCTAAGTGGACCTCCCTCCTACGAGCAGTACTTC.

This clone occurred once. In nucleotides, the CDR3 is TGCAGCGCCGAGGCGACCTATGGCTACACCTTC. The encoded protein is CSAEATYGYTF. The V gene is TRBV29-1, the J gene TRBJ1-2, with unresolved D. Germline assignment: CDR1 SQVTM and CDR2 ANQGSEA. Trimming took off 7 bases at V and 4 bases at J, with 10 bases between the two ends. This CDR3 contains 11 residues.

V and J are TRBV19 and TRBJ2-1; no clear D. The ends were cut back, 4 bases at V and 4 bases at J, with 8 bases in the middle. Per the germline V gene, CDR1 is LNHDA and CDR2 is SQIVND (reference sequence). The CDR3 loop spans 13 amino acids. CDR3 bases: TGTGCCAGTAGTAGGAGAGTTTACAATGAGCAGTTCTTC. It codes for CASSRRVYNEQFF. The full variable domain, in which reference TRBV19 and TRBJ2-1 provide the parts outside the CDR3, is DGGITQSPKYLFRKEGQNVTLSCEQNLNHDAMYWYRQDPGQGLRLIYYSQIVNDFQKGDIAEGYSVSREKKESFPLTVTSAQKNPTAFYLCASSRRVYNEQFFGPGTRLTVL.

The CDR3 DNA sequence: TGTGCCAGCAGTGGTGTACGAAAAGATACGCAGTATTTT. This translates into CASSGVRKDTQYF. This chain links TRBV2 with TRBJ2-3; D gene uncertain. Trimming removed 4 bases from V and 5 bases from J, with 10 bases in between. Germline assignment: CDR1 SNHLY and CDR2 FYNNEI. This CDR3 has 13 amino acids.

The CDR3 loop reads CASSLTARASARTEETQYF. The DNA for the CDR3 is TGTGCCAGCAGCTTAACCGCTCGGGCTAGCGCGAGGACTGAAGAGACCCAGTACTTC. The rearrangement joins TRBV11-2 to TRBJ2-5; weak D call: TRBD2 (6 bases). V was clipped by 2 bases and J by 3 bases, with 25 bases between them. The germline V gene has CDR1 SGHAT and CDR2 FQNNGV. This CDR3 has 19 residues.

The chain is built from TRBV14 and TRBJ2-2; TRBD1 is a possible D gene (5 bases). The germline V gene has CDR1 SGHDN and CDR2 FVKESK. With 8 bases removed from V and 0 bases from J, the gap between germline ends came to 13 bases. The CDR3 contains 15 residues. DNA of the CDR3: TGTGCCAGCGAACCAGGGATCGCGAACACCGGGGAGCTGTTTTTT. This gives the protein CASEPGIANTGELFF.

This chain uses TRBV7-7 with TRBJ2-7; tentatively, D is TRBD2 (6 bases). V lost 2 bases, J lost 5 bases, and 10 bases lay in between. CDR1 and CDR2 (germline): SSHAT, FNYEAQ (reference sequence). The CDR3 has 13 residues. This chain's CDR3 is CASSLRLEHEQYF. CDR3 nucleotide sequence: TGTGCCAGCAGCTTAAGACTAGAGCACGAGCAGTACTTC.

This sequence joins TRBV29-1 and TRBJ1-2; TRBD1 is a possible D gene (5 bases). There are 11 residues in the CDR3. CDR1 is SQVTM and CDR2 is ANQGSEA in the germline V gene. The ends were cut back, 7 bases at V and 4 bases at J, with 10 bases in the middle. CDR3 DNA sequence: TGCAGCGCCGGGACCCTCTATGGCTACACCTTC. Its translation: CSAGTLYGYTF. Using reference TRBV29-1 and TRBJ1-2 for the parts outside the CDR3, the full variable domain is SAVISQKPSRDICQRGTSLTIQCQVDSQVTMMFWYRQQPGQSLTLIATANQGSEATYESGFVIDKFPISRPNLTFSTLTVSNMSPEDSSIYLCSAGTLYGYTFGSGTRLTVV.

V gene TRBV28 combines with J gene TRBJ1-1; D gene unclear. The CDR3 has 13 residues. The V gene's germline CDR1 is MDHEN and CDR2 SYDVKM. V dropped 3 bases and J dropped 1 base, with 6 bases sitting between them. For the CDR3, the DNA is TGTGCCAGCAGTTTGGGGTGGAACACTGAAGCTTTCTTT. As protein: CASSLGWNTEAFF.

The chain is built from TRBV5-6 and TRBJ2-2; D not resolved. The CDR3 length is 15 residues. Looked up from germline, CDR1 is SGHDT and CDR2 is YYEEEE. With 0 bases removed from V and 7 bases from J, the gap between germline ends came to 13 bases. CDR3 bases: TGTGCCAGCAGCTTGGCCGCAGGTCTCAGCGGGGAGCTGTTTTTT. Translated, it gives CASSLAAGLSGELFF.

V usage is TRBV6-1 and J usage is TRBJ1-5, with D unresolved. Per germline, CDR1 MNHNS and CDR2 SASEGT. V was cut by 6 bases and J by 4 bases, with 4 bases left in between. The CDR3 length is 11 residues. CDR3 sequence (DNA): TGTGCCAGCAGGGGAAATCAGCCCCAGCATTTT. Its protein is CASRGNQPQHF.

V and J are TRBV4-3 and TRBJ2-7; TRBD2 aligns across 7 bases. The germline V gene encodes CDR1 LGHNA and CDR2 YSLEER. CDR3 length: 15 residues. After removal of 4 bases from V and 3 bases from J, the junction contained 9 bases not matched to a gene. Here the CDR3 reads CASSLRASGLYEQYF. The CDR3 DNA reads as TGCGCCAGCAGCCTTCGGGCTAGCGGACTCTACGAGCAGTACTTC.

The chain joins TRBV2 to TRBJ1-2; 12 bases are a match to TRBD1. Trimming took 8 bases from V and 6 from J; bases not matched to a gene: 10. Germline V gives CDR1 SNHLY, CDR2 FYNNEI. The CDR3 runs 15 residues. CDR3 loop: CASGGTGGIEDGYTF. The CDR3 DNA follows: TGTGCCAGCGGGGGGACAGGGGGCATTGAGGATGGCTACACCTTC.

This chain uses TRBV5-6 with TRBJ2-7; 7 nucleotides align to TRBD1. The V gene's germline CDR1 is SGHDT and CDR2 YYEEEE. This CDR3 comprises 16 residues. V lost 5 bases, J lost 2 bases, and 13 bases stayed unmatched. CDR3 DNA: TGTGCCAGCAGTCTACAATGGACAGGCCTTACCTACGAGCAGTACTTC. The encoded protein is CASSLQWTGLTYEQYF. The full variable domain, completed using reference TRBV5-6 and TRBJ2-7, is DAGVTQSPTHLIKTRGQQVTLRCSPKSGHDTVSWYQQALGQGPQFIFQYYEEEERQRGNFPDRFSGHQFPNYSSELNVNALLLGDSALYLCASSLQWTGLTYEQYFGPGTRLTVT.

This clone was seen only once. This chain links TRBV12-5 with TRBJ1-5, with TRBD1 matching over 7 bases. The CDR3 covers 16 residues. Unmatched junction bases numbered 6, after V lost 0 bases and J lost 4 bases. Looked up from germline, CDR1 is LGHNT and CDR2 is FRNRAP. The CDR3 protein is CASGLVLGTENQPQHF. CDR3 bases: TGTGCTAGTGGTTTGGTACTCGGGACAGAGAATCAGCCCCAGCATTTT.

The chain uses TRBV7-6 and TRBJ2-7; unclear D gene. CDR1 and CDR2 from the germline V gene are SGHVS and FNYEAQ. CDR3 length equals 16 residues. V lost 1 base to trimming and J lost 6 bases, with 19 bases between them. Here the CDR3 reads CASSLVRNSRPTEQYF. The CDR3, as DNA: TGTGCCAGCAGCTTAGTTCGAAACAGTAGGCCCACCGAGCAGTACTTC.